The rows below give T cell receptor beta chains drawn from one sample of a study of beta chain features in type 1 diabetes. Libraries were prepared by immunoSEQ multiplex PCR; TCRdb keeps only in-frame clonotypes and omits some of them. This sample has some 370,000 clones, with around 10% found just once. The sequencing sample was made of central memory CD4+ T cells from blood. These receptors were taken from a man aged 25-40 years with type 1 diabetes. Both conserved end residues are part of each CDR3. D genes are given only for firm matches. Some rows have no size entry. The others give once, few or many, or a class for an expanded clone.

abundance	j_gene	v_gene	d_gene	CDR3aa	CDR3nt
.	TRBJ1-4	TRBV6-5	.	CASSFGGARNAKLFF	TGTGCCAGCAGTTTCGGGGGGGCGCGAAACGCAAAACTGTTTTTT
many	TRBJ2-1	TRBV7-9	.	CASDGGEQFF	TGTGCCAGCGATGGTGGTGAGCAGTTCTTC
few	TRBJ2-3	TRBV5-1	TRBD2	CASSLEAGGPDTQYF	TGCGCCAGCAGCTTGGAAGCGGGAGGGCCAGATACGCAGTATTTT
few	TRBJ1-2	TRBV30	.	CAWSVSIIGYTF	TGTGCCTGGAGTGTATCGATTATTGGCTACACCTTC
few	TRBJ2-1	TRBV28	.	CASSPSLRGAGYEQFF	TGTGCCAGCAGTCCTTCCCTTCGGGGGGCTGGTTATGAGCAGTTCTTC
many	TRBJ2-6	TRBV5-6	.	CASSWSMWANVLTF	TGTGCCAGCAGCTGGAGTATGTGGGCCAACGTCCTGACTTTC
.	TRBJ2-1	TRBV9	TRBD2	CASSSGTSGLYNEQFF	TGTGCCAGCAGCTCCGGGACTAGCGGTCTCTACAATGAGCAGTTCTTC
.	TRBJ2-3	TRBV7-2	.	CASSVGGPGTDTQYF	TGTGCCAGCAGCGTAGGCGGACCCGGGACAGATACGCAGTATTTT
.	TRBJ2-2	TRBV5-4	.	CASSLVSTNTGELFF	TGTGCCAGCAGCTTGGTTTCGACCAACACCGGGGAGCTGTTTTTT
.	TRBJ2-2	TRBV18	TRBD2	CASSPWLAGSGELFF	TGTGCCAGCTCACCATGGCTAGCGGGATCCGGGGAGCTGTTTTTT
few	TRBJ2-2	TRBV18	.	CASSPPSGQNTGELFF	TGTGCCAGCTCACCACCGTCTGGGCAGAACACCGGGGAGCTGTTTTTT
.	TRBJ2-7	TRBV11-3	TRBD1	CASTTGSPYEQYF	TGTGCCAGCACGACAGGGAGTCCCTACGAGCAGTACTTC
few	TRBJ1-1	TRBV2	.	CASSGVLTEAFF	TGTGCCAGCAGTGGAGTGCTCACTGAAGCTTTCTTT
.	TRBJ2-6	TRBV6-1	.	CASSPRPSGANVLTF	TGTGCCAGCAGCCCCCGACCGAGTGGGGCCAACGTCCTGACTTTC
.	TRBJ1-2	TRBV5-1	.	CASSFGPEYGYTF	TGCGCCAGCAGCTTTGGCCCCGAGTATGGCTACACCTTC
.	TRBJ2-7	TRBV11-2	.	CASSLGPGGSYEQYF	TGTGCCAGCAGCTTGGGTCCTGGGGGCTCCTACGAGCAGTACTTC
.	TRBJ1-2	TRBV9	.	CASSVDGTSHYGYTF	TGTGCCAGCAGCGTAGACGGGACCTCACACTATGGCTACACCTTC
.	TRBJ2-1	TRBV18	.	CASSPRGERDFEQFF	TGTGCCAGCTCACCACGGGGGGAACGGGATTTTGAGCAGTTCTTC
medium-sized	TRBJ2-3	TRBV2	.	CASSVAATDTQYF	TGTGCCAGCAGTGTAGCGGCGACAGATACGCAGTATTTT
.	TRBJ2-7	TRBV4-1	.	CASSQEWQSAYEQYF	TGCGCCAGCAGCCAAGAGTGGCAGAGCGCCTACGAGCAGTACTTC
.	TRBJ2-3	TRBV7-7	TRBD2	CASSLGTSGSAQYF	TGTGCTAGCAGCTTAGGGACTAGCGGGAGCGCGCAGTATTTT
.	TRBJ1-1	TRBV7-9	.	CASSPRTNTEAFF	TGTGCCAGCAGCCCCCGGACGAACACTGAAGCTTTCTTT
.	TRBJ2-3	TRBV5-1	.	CASSLTGTSTDTQYF	TGCGCCAGCAGCTTAACAGGGACTAGCACAGATACGCAGTATTTT
.	TRBJ2-3	TRBV2	.	CASSRQYASTDTQYF	TGTGCCAGCAGTCGGCAGTATGCTAGCACAGATACGCAGTATTTT
.	TRBJ2-6	TRBV7-2	.	CASSLAHDSSGANVLTF	TGTGCCAGCAGCTTAGCCCATGACAGCTCTGGGGCCAACGTCCTGACTTTC
.	TRBJ1-1	TRBV5-1	.	CASRGVLGVEAFF	TGCGCCAGCAGAGGGGTGTTAGGGGTTGAAGCTTTCTTT
few	TRBJ2-2	TRBV5-6	.	CASSLGQQNTGELFF	TGTGCCAGCAGCTTGGGGCAACAAAACACCGGGGAGCTGTTTTTT
many	TRBJ1-2	TRBV7-9	.	CASLRGAGYGYTF	TGTGCCAGCCTGCGGGGGGCGGGGTATGGCTACACCTTC
.	TRBJ1-5	TRBV19	TRBD1	CASSPLGQGGQPQHF	TGTGCCAGTAGTCCCCTAGGACAGGGTGGCCAGCCCCAGCATTTT
few	TRBJ2-1	TRBV6-1	.	CASSAEGSNSYNEQFF	TGTGCCAGCAGTGCCGAGGGGTCCAACTCCTACAATGAGCAGTTCTTC
.	TRBJ1-5	TRBV5-1	.	CASSVGTQDQPQHF	TGCGCCAGCAGTGTCGGGACACAAGATCAGCCCCAGCATTTT
.	TRBJ2-7	TRBV9	TRBD1	CASSVKDRGKAYEQYF	TGTGCCAGCAGCGTAAAGGACAGGGGGAAGGCCTACGAGCAGTACTTC
.	TRBJ1-2	TRBV5-1	TRBD1	CASSYRTGQYGYTF	TGCGCCAGCAGCTATAGGACAGGGCAATATGGCTACACCTTC
.	TRBJ1-5	TRBV5-6	TRBD1	CASSLGDRGWNQPQHF	TGTGCCAGCAGCCTCGGGGACAGGGGGTGGAATCAGCCCCAGCATTTT
.	TRBJ2-7	TRBV6-6	.	CASSSDSIYEQYF	TGTGCCAGCAGTTCCGACTCAATCTACGAGCAGTACTTC
few	TRBJ2-7	TRBV18	TRBD1	CASSQLQGAYEQYF	TGTGCCAGCTCACAACTCCAGGGGGCCTACGAGCAGTACTTC
.	TRBJ2-2	TRBV7-6	.	CASSLGAGTANTGELFF	TGTGCCAGCAGCTTAGGGGCGGGGACAGCGAACACCGGGGAGCTGTTTTTT
.	TRBJ2-2	TRBV30	.	CAWNRATLNTGELFF	TGTGCCTGGAACAGAGCTACCTTGAACACCGGGGAGCTGTTTTTT
.	TRBJ2-7	TRBV7-2	.	CASSFQGYSGEQYF	TGTGCCAGCAGTTTTCAGGGGTATTCGGGCGAGCAGTACTTC
.	TRBJ1-1	TRBV29-1	.	CSVAGAHGKTEAFF	TGCAGCGTTGCGGGGGCACACGGTAAGACTGAAGCTTTCTTT
.	TRBJ2-7	TRBV7-9	.	CASSSAYEQYF	TGTGCCAGCAGCTCAGCTTACGAGCAGTACTTC
few	TRBJ1-5	TRBV28	.	CASSSAEVTQPQHF	TGTGCCAGCAGTAGTGCCGAGGTCACACAGCCCCAGCATTTT
.	TRBJ2-1	TRBV7-2	TRBD2	CASSFGTSYEQFF	TGTGCCAGCAGCTTCGGGACTAGCTATGAGCAGTTCTTC
many	TRBJ2-5	TRBV14	TRBD2	CASSRGTSGIWETQYF	TGTGCCAGCAGCCGCGGGACTAGCGGGATTTGGGAGACCCAGTACTTC
.	TRBJ1-5	TRBV30	.	CAWSSRGGNDQPQHF	TGTGCCTGGAGCTCACGGGGGGGAAACGATCAGCCCCAGCATTTT
.	TRBJ2-1	TRBV7-2	.	CASSFRTDPYNEQFF	TGTGCCAGCAGCTTCCGAACGGACCCTTACAATGAGCAGTTCTTC
.	TRBJ2-2	TRBV11-3	.	CASSFQNTGELFF	TGTGCCAGCAGCTTCCAGAACACCGGGGAGCTGTTTTTT
few	TRBJ1-2	TRBV7-6	.	CASSPDSVVGGYTF	TGTGCCAGCAGTCCGGACAGCGTAGTTGGAGGCTACACCTTC